The present TCR beta chain was sequenced within a study of neurological immune-mediated disorders. Over 180 million TCR-beta sequences (from 15-18 subjects) were yielded by each sequencing run. Using its own MiXCR run on the 5' RACE reads, TCRdb lists one record per CDR3 protein. This sample has approximately 70,000 distinct CDR3 sequences, with about 5% found just once. Study observations and caveats: When the repertoires were grouped phylogenetically, those of 18 of the 34 multiple sclerosis patients came together in a single cluster of related CDR3 sequences, which points to a possible repertoire-level signature. The absence of shared CDR3 amino acid sequences among expanded clones across subjects suggests private repertoires in all groups.

This clonotype was observed a handful of times. The antigen is not known. The CDR3 length is 15 residues. Between the trimmed V and J ends, which lost 4 bases and 0 bases, there was a span of 11 bases. Germline V CDR1 and CDR2: SGDLS, YYNGEE. The sample comprised PBMCs. The gene calls are TRBV9 and TRBJ1-3, with a tentative D call TRBD1 (6 bases). The origin of this receptor is a woman aged 70-85 years with multiple sclerosis. DNA for the CDR3: TGTGCCAGCAGCATGACAGGAGGCTCTGGAAACACCATATATTTT. The encoded protein is CASSMTGGSGNTIYF. The full variable domain, rest sourced from reference TRBV9 and TRBJ1-3, is DSGVTQTPKHLITATGQRVTLRCSPRSGDLSVYWYQQSLDQGLQFLIQYYNGEERAKGNILERFSAQQFPDLHSELNLSSLELGDSALYFCASSMTGGSGNTIYFGEGSWLTVV.